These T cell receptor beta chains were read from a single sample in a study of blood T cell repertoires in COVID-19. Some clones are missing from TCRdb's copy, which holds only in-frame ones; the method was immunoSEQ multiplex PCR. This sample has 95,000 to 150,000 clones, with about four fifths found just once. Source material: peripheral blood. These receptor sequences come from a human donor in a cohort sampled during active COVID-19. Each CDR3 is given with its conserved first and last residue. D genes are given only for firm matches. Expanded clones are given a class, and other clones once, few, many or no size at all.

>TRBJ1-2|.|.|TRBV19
CASSIDLRDYGYTF
TGTGCCAGTAGTATAGATCTTCGCGACTATGGCTACACCTTC
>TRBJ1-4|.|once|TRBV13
CASSLATGSTTASEKLFF
TGTGCCAGCAGCTTAGCCACCGGGTCCACCACGGCGAGTGAAAAACTGTTTTTT
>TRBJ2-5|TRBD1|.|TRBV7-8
CASSSGTGTETQYF
TGTGCCAGCAGCTCTGGGACAGGGACGGAGACCCAGTACTTC
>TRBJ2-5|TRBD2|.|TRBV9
CASSLYGLAETQYF
TGTGCCAGCAGCCTCTATGGACTAGCTGAGACCCAGTACTTC
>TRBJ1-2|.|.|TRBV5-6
CASSWGQSYGYTF
TGTGCCAGCAGCTGGGGGCAATCCTATGGCTACACCTTC
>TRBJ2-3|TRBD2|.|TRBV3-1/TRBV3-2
CASGFGLVGDTQYF
TGTGCCAGCGGTTTCGGACTAGTGGGTGATACGCAGTATTTT
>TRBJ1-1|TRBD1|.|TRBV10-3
CAISEDRATFF
TGTGCCATCAGCGAAGACAGGGCCACTTTCTTT
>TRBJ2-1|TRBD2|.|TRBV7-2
CASSARGGPNNEQFF
TGTGCCAGCAGCGCGCGGGGGGGCCCGAACAATGAGCAGTTCTTC
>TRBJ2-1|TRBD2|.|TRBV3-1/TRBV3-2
CASSQDASGGLYNEQFF
TGTGCCAGCAGCCAAGATGCTAGCGGGGGCCTCTACAATGAGCAGTTCTTC
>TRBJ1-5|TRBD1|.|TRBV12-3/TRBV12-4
CASRGTGDQPQHF
TGTGCCAGCAGGGGGACAGGGGACCAGCCCCAGCATTTT
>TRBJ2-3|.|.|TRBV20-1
CSARWRDTQYF
TGCAGTGCTAGATGGAGGGATACGCAGTATTTT
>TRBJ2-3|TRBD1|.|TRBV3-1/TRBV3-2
CASSSGTGRTDTQYF
TGTGCCAGCAGCTCCGGGACAGGGAGGACAGATACGCAGTATTTT
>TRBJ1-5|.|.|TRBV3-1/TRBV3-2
CASSPTGTPLGNQPQHF
TGTGCCAGCAGCCCAACCGGGACACCCCTGGGGAATCAGCCCCAGCATTTT
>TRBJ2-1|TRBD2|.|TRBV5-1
CASSLAHGGVEQFF
TGCGCCAGCAGCTTGGCCCATGGGGGGGTTGAGCAGTTCTTC
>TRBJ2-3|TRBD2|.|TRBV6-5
CASGTSGGLGDTQYF
TGTGCCAGTGGGACTAGCGGGGGGTTGGGGGATACGCAGTATTTT
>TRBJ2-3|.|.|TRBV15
CAITNTDTQYF
TGTGCCATTACAAACACAGATACGCAGTATTTT
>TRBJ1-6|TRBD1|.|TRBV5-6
CASSLEAGTGISSPLHF
TGTGCCAGCAGCTTGGAGGCCGGGACAGGGATTAGTTCACCCCTCCACTTT
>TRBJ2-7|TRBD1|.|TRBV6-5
CASSYSTPGQGGEQYF
TGTGCCAGCAGTTACTCCACTCCGGGACAGGGGGGCGAGCAGTACTTC
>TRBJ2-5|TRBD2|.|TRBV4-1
CASSQAPGTSGGIKTQYF
TGCGCCAGCAGCCAAGCACCCGGGACTAGCGGGGGGATAAAGACCCAGTACTTC
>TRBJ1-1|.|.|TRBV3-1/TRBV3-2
CASSQAGGPEAFF
TGTGCCAGCAGTCAGGCGGGGGGACCTGAAGCTTTCTTT
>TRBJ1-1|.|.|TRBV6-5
CASNAGGALTEAFF
TGTGCCAGCAACGCGGGGGGGGCGCTAACTGAAGCTTTCTTT
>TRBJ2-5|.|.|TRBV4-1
CASSQAPGETQYF
TGCGCCAGCAGCCAGGCCCCAGGGGAGACCCAGTACTTC
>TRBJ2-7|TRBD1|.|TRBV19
CASSTPGGSYEQYF
TGTGCCAGTAGTACCCCAGGGGGCTCCTACGAGCAGTACTTC
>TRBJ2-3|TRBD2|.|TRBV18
CASSPPIAGGTDTQYF
TGTGCCAGCTCACCACCGATCGCGGGGGGCACAGATACGCAGTATTTT
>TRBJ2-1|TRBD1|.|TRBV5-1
CASSALDRDYNEQFF
TGCGCCAGCAGCGCACTGGACAGGGACTACAATGAGCAGTTCTTC
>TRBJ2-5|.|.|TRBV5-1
CASTPHVGETQETQYF
TGCGCCAGCACACCTCACGTTGGGGAGACACAAGAGACCCAGTACTTC
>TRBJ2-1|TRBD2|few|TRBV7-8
CASSLAGGLARNEQFF
TGTGCCAGCAGCTTAGCGGGCGGACTAGCCAGGAATGAGCAGTTCTTC
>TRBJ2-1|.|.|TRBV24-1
CATKPPGHPYNEQFF
TGTGCCACCAAACCCCCAGGGCACCCCTACAATGAGCAGTTCTTC
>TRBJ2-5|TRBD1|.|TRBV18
CASSPRTGDRQETQYF
TGTGCCAGCTCACCAAGGACAGGGGACCGCCAAGAGACCCAGTACTTC
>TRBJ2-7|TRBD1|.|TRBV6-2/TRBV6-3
CASSWTGLEQYF
TGTGCCAGCAGTTGGACAGGGCTCGAGCAGTACTTC
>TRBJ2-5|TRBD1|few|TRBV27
CASRQGFGTQYF
TGTGCCAGTAGACAGGGGTTTGGGACCCAGTACTTC
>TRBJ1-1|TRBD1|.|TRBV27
CASSLIGGGRGTEAFF
TGTGCCAGCAGTTTGATAGGGGGCGGAAGGGGCACTGAAGCTTTCTTT
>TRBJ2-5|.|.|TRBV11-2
CASSFSGGGRETQYF
TGTGCCAGCAGCTTTTCTGGGGGCGGAAGGGAGACCCAGTACTTC
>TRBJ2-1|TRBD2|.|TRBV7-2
CASSLSGTSGGEQFF
TGTGCCAGCAGCTTATCAGGGACTAGCGGGGGTGAGCAGTTCTTC
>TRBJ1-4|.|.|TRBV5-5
CASRQQTGSTNEKLFF
TGTGCCAGCAGACAACAAACCGGGTCAACTAATGAAAAACTGTTTTTT
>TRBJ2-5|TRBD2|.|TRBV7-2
CASSLGLAGVRGETQYF
TGTGCCAGCAGCTTAGGTCTAGCGGGGGTGAGAGGAGAGACCCAGTACTTC
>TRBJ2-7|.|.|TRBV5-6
CASSLGLDYEQYF
TGTGCCAGCAGCTTAGGACTGGACTACGAGCAGTACTTC
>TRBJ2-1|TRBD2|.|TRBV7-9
CASIETSGGYNEQFF
TGTGCCAGCATCGAGACTAGCGGGGGGTACAATGAGCAGTTCTTC
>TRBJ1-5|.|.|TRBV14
CASSQEGGGRERSNQPQHF
TGTGCCAGCAGCCAAGAGGGGGGTGGTCGGGAGAGGAGCAATCAGCCCCAGCATTTT
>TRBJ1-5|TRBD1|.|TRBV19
CASSPGTGDQPQHF
TGTGCCAGTAGTCCCGGGACAGGGGATCAGCCCCAGCATTTT
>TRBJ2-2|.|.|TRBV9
CASSVEFLATGELFF
TGTGCCAGCAGCGTAGAGTTCCTGGCCACCGGGGAGCTGTTTTTT
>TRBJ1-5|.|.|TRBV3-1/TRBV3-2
CASTPLGYQPQHF
TGTGCCAGCACCCCACTCGGTTATCAGCCCCAGCATTTT
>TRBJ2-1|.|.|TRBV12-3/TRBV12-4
CASTIYNEQFF
TGTGCCAGCACTATCTACAATGAGCAGTTCTTC
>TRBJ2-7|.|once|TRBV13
CASSFGVTYEQYF
TGTGCCAGCAGCTTTGGAGTAACCTACGAGCAGTACTTC
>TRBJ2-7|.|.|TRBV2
CASSDTSYEQYF
TGTGCCAGCAGCGACACCTCCTACGAGCAGTACTTC
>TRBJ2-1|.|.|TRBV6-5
CASSYSTSWAEQFF
TGTGCCAGCAGTTACTCGACTAGTTGGGCTGAGCAGTTCTTC
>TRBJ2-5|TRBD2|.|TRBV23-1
CASSQSLGLAGCAQETQYF
TGCGCCAGCAGTCAATCGTTGGGACTAGCGGGGTGTGCACAAGAGACCCAGTACTTC